Following are 32 T cell receptor beta chains from one sample sequenced in a study of blood T cell repertoires in COVID-19. Sequenced by immunoSEQ multiplex PCR; TCRdb stores in-frame clones only, minus some. The table records about 150,000 clones, 65% to 90% of them present only once. The sequenced sample consisted of peripheral blood. These receptors came from a woman aged 50 to 60 in a cohort sampled during active or convalescent COVID-19.

This chain joins TRBV18 and TRBJ2-5; 9 nucleotides line up with TRBD2. Germline V gene data show CDR1 as KGHSH and CDR2 as LQKENI. The CDR3 sequence is 13 residues long. The V segment lost 4 bases and the J segment 5 bases; nucleotides outside the gene matches: 2. The CDR3 region is CASSRSGGETQYF. The DNA for the CDR3 is TGTGCCAGCTCACGGAGCGGGGGGGAGACCCAGTACTTC.

The V and J genes are TRBV4-2 and TRBJ1-2; 8 nucleotides align to TRBD1. Per the germline V gene, CDR1 is LGHNA and CDR2 is YNFKEQ. V lost 1 base and J lost 0; bases outside the gene matches: 10. The length of the CDR3 is 18 residues. CDR3 nucleotides: TGTGCCAGCAGCCAAGCGGCCCGACAGGGGAGAGCTAACTATGGCTACACCTTC. Translated: CASSQAARQGRANYGYTF.

The gene calls are TRBV7-3 and TRBJ1-6, with D possibly matching TRBD1 (6 bases). V was cut by 0 bases and J by 7 bases, with 19 bases left in between. CDR1 and CDR2 (germline): SGHTA, FQGTGA. The CDR3 has 18 residues. The CDR3 DNA reads as TGTGCCAGCAGCTTAACTGGCTCGAGTGGGGGCTCGAATTCACCCCTCCACTTT. It translates to CASSLTGSSGGSNSPLHF. Using reference TRBV7-3 and TRBJ1-6 for the parts outside the CDR3, the full variable domain is GAGVSQTPSNKVTEKGKYVELRCDPISGHTALYWYRQSLGQGPEFLIYFQGTGAADDSGLPNDRFFAVRPEGSVSTLKIQRTERGDSAVYLCASSLTGSSGGSNSPLHFGNGTRLTVT.

V is TRBV15 and J is TRBJ1-5; D is unclear. CDR1 and CDR2 from the germline V gene are LNHNV and YYDKDF (reference sequence). V was cut by 5 bases and J by 3 bases, with 5 bases left in between. The CDR3 loop spans 12 amino acids. As DNA, the CDR3 is TGTGCCACCAGCCGGGTCAATCAGCCCCAGCATTTT. This codes for CATSRVNQPQHF.

The chain joins TRBV2 to TRBJ1-1; a weak D match, TRBD1 (5 bases). This CDR3 is 17 amino acids long. Germline CDR1 and CDR2: SNHLY and FYNNEI. Trimming shortened V by 11 bases and J by 5 bases, and 30 bases separated the two germline ends. The CDR3 protein is CAGTNTGIDRKETEAFF. Written as DNA, the CDR3 is TGTGCCGGTACGAATACAGGCATCGATAGGAAGGAGACTGAAGCTTTCTTT.

The V and J genes are TRBV2 and TRBJ1-2, with 9 bases matching TRBD1. Germline V CDR1 and CDR2: SNHLY, FYNNEI. The CDR3 runs 15 residues. The ends lost 6 bases at V and 2 bases at J; junction bases unmatched: 7. The CDR3 DNA reads as TGTGCCAGCAGGGCCGGGACAGGGACCAACTATGGCTACACCTTC. It codes for CASRAGTGTNYGYTF.

V usage is TRBV7-3 and J usage is TRBJ2-1; 13 positions match TRBD2. The CDR3 runs 17 residues. Germline trimming cut 3 bases from V and 7 bases from J; bases unmatched to any gene: 9. Germline loops: CDR1 SGHTA, CDR2 FQGTGA. DNA of the CDR3: TGTGCCAGCAGCTTTAACGTAGGACTAGCGGGGGCTAATGAGCAGTTCTTC. This gives the protein CASSFNVGLAGANEQFF. Supplemented by reference TRBV7-3 and TRBJ2-1, the full variable domain reads GAGVSQTPSNKVTEKGKYVELRCDPISGHTALYWYRQSLGQGPEFLIYFQGTGAADDSGLPNDRFFAVRPEGSVSTLKIQRTERGDSAVYLCASSFNVGLAGANEQFFGPGTRLTVL.

The chain uses TRBV6-5 and TRBJ1-1, with 7 bases fitting TRBD1. CDR1 is MNHEY, CDR2 SVGAGI, per germline. The CDR3 is 14 residues long. J gave up 4 bases and V 6 bases, and 8 bases lay outside the gene matches. The DNA for the CDR3 is TGTGCCAGCAGGGGCTCAGGGGGGAGCACTGAAGCTTTCTTT. Its translation: CASRGSGGSTEAFF.

The chain links TRBV19 to TRBJ1-5; 9 bases map to TRBD1. CDR1 is LNHDA, CDR2 SQIVND, per germline (reference sequence). The junction had 1 base not matched to a gene; V was cut back by 2 bases and J by 5 bases. The length of the CDR3 is 14 residues. The CDR3 reads CASSIWTGDQPQHF. CDR3 DNA: TGTGCCAGTAGTATATGGACAGGGGATCAGCCCCAGCATTTT.

This clone showed up just a few times. V gene TRBV12-3 or TRBV12-4 combines with J gene TRBJ1-2, with D uncertain. V was trimmed by 8 bases and J by 8 bases, leaving 18 bases between them. This CDR3 comprises 13 residues. CDR3 sequence: CASGPGGRSGYTF. In DNA, the CDR3 is TGTGCCAGCGGACCCGGAGGCCGCTCCGGCTACACCTTC.

The chain uses TRBV7-3 and TRBJ2-5; 9 bases line up with TRBD1. This CDR3 is built from 14 residues. V gave up 5 bases and J gave up 5 bases; unmatched junction bases: 6. The germline V gene has CDR1 SGHTA and CDR2 FQGTGA. The CDR3 sequence: CASSKDRGDETQYF. CDR3 DNA: TGTGCCAGCAGCAAGGACAGGGGTGACGAGACCCAGTACTTC.

This clone was counted a few times. The same CDR3 is also encoded by other DNA sequences in this sample. CDR3 coding DNA: TGTGCCAGCTTAGCGGGGGGGCCCACAGATACGCAGTATTTT. Translated, it gives CASLAGGPTDTQYF. This chain uses TRBV6-5 with TRBJ2-3, with 11 bases fitting TRBD2. Losses at the gene ends were 8 bases for V and 2 bases for J; bases not matched to a gene: 3. The CDR3 spans 14 residues. The germline V gene has CDR1 MNHEY and CDR2 SVGAGI.

The V call is TRBV6-2 or TRBV6-3, the J call TRBJ2-7; TRBD2 agrees at 8 bases. V trimming: 5 bases; J trimming: 2 bases; junction bases outside the gene matches: 8. This CDR3 has 15 residues. Germline values: CDR1 MNHEY, CDR2 SVGEGT. CDR3 in amino acids: CASSLSGGETYEQYF. CDR3 sequence (DNA): TGTGCCAGCAGTCTGAGCGGGGGCGAAACCTACGAGCAGTACTTC.

V and J are TRBV1 and TRBJ1-4; TRBD1, the table's D call, was not compared with the DNA. TRBV1 is classified as a pseudogene. CDR3 length: 19 residues. CDR3 DNA: TGCACCAGCAGCCAAAGGGTAGTCCCTCATCAGGGATTCGGCGAAAAACTGTTTTTT. Translated: CTSSQRVVPHQGFGEKLFF.

This clone was seen only once. The chain links TRBV3-1 (or the pseudogene TRBV3-2) to TRBJ2-6; 7 bases line up with TRBD1. V lost 4 bases, J lost 3 bases, and 6 bases stayed unmatched. CDR1 is LGHDT, CDR2 YNNKEL, per germline (reference sequence). The CDR3 has 16 amino acids. The CDR3 bases are TGTGCCAGCAGCCCAAGAGACAGGGTTGGGGCCAACGTCCTGACTTTC. Protein: CASSPRDRVGANVLTF.

Only one count was recorded for this clone. The chain employs TRBV12-5 and TRBJ1-2, with 12 bases fitting TRBD1. V lost 5 bases and J lost 7; bases outside the gene matches: 17. The CDR3 totals 18 residues. The germline gives CDR1 LGHNT, CDR2 FRNRAP. The CDR3 protein is CASGLLHELGQGARGYTF. CDR3 DNA sequence: TGTGCTAGTGGTCTCCTCCACGAGCTGGGACAGGGGGCGCGTGGCTACACCTTC.

The V and J genes are TRBV29-1 and TRBJ2-1; TRBD2 agrees at 10 bases. The CDR3 has 17 amino acids. With 6 bases clipped from V and 3 bases from J, the junction kept 14 bases outside the gene matches. Germline CDR1 is SQVTM and CDR2 is ANQGSEA. CDR3 residues: CSVPLRGLAGDYNEQFF. DNA of the CDR3: TGCAGCGTGCCTCTAAGGGGTCTAGCGGGGGACTACAATGAGCAGTTCTTC.

The chain has TRBV7-3 and TRBJ2-3; 9 bases line up with TRBD1. The CDR3 is 16 amino acids. Germline CDR1 reads SGHTA; CDR2 reads FQGTGA. The trim removed 5 bases at V and 5 bases at J, leaving 11 bases unmatched. The CDR3 DNA follows: TGTGCCAGCAGCGAGATGACAGGGGGTTTTGGAGATACGCAGTATTTT. It is translated as CASSEMTGGFGDTQYF.

This chain connects TRBV20-1 to TRBJ1-3; D gene ambiguous. The CDR3 extends over 11 amino acids. The germline V and J ends were trimmed by 3 bases and 4 bases, with 4 bases remaining between them. Germline CDR1 and CDR2: DFQATT and SNEGSKA (reference sequence). In DNA, the CDR3 is TGCAGTGCTAGGCGAGGAAACACCATATATTTT. Amino acid sequence: CSARRGNTIYF.

The chain employs TRBV30 and TRBJ1-4, with 9 bases lining up with TRBD1. The J segment lost 7 bases and the V segment lost 7 bases, leaving 7 bases of the junction unmatched. CDR1 is GTSNPN and CDR2 is SVGIG in the germline V gene (reference sequence). The CDR3 covers 13 residues. The CDR3 spells CAFKQGALEKLFF. The CDR3 DNA is TGTGCCTTTAAACAGGGGGCCCTTGAAAAACTGTTTTTT.

The rearrangement links TRBV19 to TRBJ2-6; D ambiguous. Germline loops: CDR1 LNHDA, CDR2 SQIVND (reference sequence). Trimming stripped 7 bases from V and 4 bases from J, with 11 bases between. The CDR3 runs 14 residues. The CDR3 sequence is CASKTNSGANVLTF. CDR3 DNA: TGTGCCAGTAAAACTAACTCGGGGGCCAACGTCCTGACTTTC.

The chain carries TRBV19 and TRBJ1-3; 7 bases line up with TRBD1. Germline lookup yields CDR1 LNHDA and CDR2 SQIVND (reference sequence). The CDR3 contains 16 residues. The ends lost 9 bases at V and 2 bases at J; junction bases unmatched: 13. CDR3 amino acids: CASTTRGPAAGNTIYF. The CDR3, as DNA: TGTGCCAGCACGACGAGGGGGCCTGCGGCTGGAAACACCATATATTTT.

J is TRBJ1-5 and V is TRBV9, with D perhaps TRBD1 (6 bases). V lost 6 bases and J 1 base, leaving 14 bases between the germline ends. This CDR3 region has 15 residues. The germline CDR1 and CDR2 sequences are SGDLS and YYNGEE. The CDR3 DNA follows: TGTGCCAGCACCGAGATGGGGGCAAGCAATCAGCCCCAGCATTTT. It yields the protein CASTEMGASNQPQHF.

This clone has more than one count but fewer than ten. CDR3 protein: CASSVTTPGNTIYF. The CDR3, as DNA: TGTGCCAGCAGCGTGACAACTCCTGGAAACACCATATATTTT. V and J are TRBV9 and TRBJ1-3; no firm D call. V was clipped by 2 bases and J by 2 bases, with 8 bases between them. CDR1 and CDR2 (germline): SGDLS, YYNGEE. CDR3 size: 14 residues.

This chain connects TRBV3-1 (or the pseudogene TRBV3-2) to TRBJ1-6; the match to TRBD1 covers 7 bases. CDR1 and CDR2 (germline): LGHDT, YNNKEL (reference sequence). The V and J ends lost 5 bases and 10 bases, in that order; junction bases with no gene match: 8. The CDR3 is 14 residues long. The CDR3 loop reads CASSGRQGGSPLHF. CDR3 DNA sequence: TGTGCCAGCAGCGGAAGACAGGGTGGGTCACCCCTCCACTTT.

V and J are TRBV3-1 (or the pseudogene TRBV3-2) and TRBJ2-1; no clear D. Trimming took off 3 bases at V and 7 bases at J, with 10 bases between the two ends. This CDR3 contains 13 residues. The V gene's germline CDR1 is LGHDT and CDR2 YNNKEL (reference sequence). The CDR3 sequence: CASSQGISNEQFF. In DNA, the CDR3 is TGTGCCAGCAGCCAGGGCATAAGTAATGAGCAGTTCTTC.

The chain's CDR3 is CASSFGTGGTGELFF. CDR3 sequence (DNA): TGTGCCAGCAGTTTCGGGACAGGGGGCACCGGGGAGCTGTTTTTT. The chain has TRBV27 and TRBJ2-2, with 11 bases fitting TRBD1. Germline-derived CDR1 and CDR2 are MNHEY and SMNVEV (reference sequence). The CDR3 sequence is 15 residues long. V trimming: 3 bases; J trimming: 4 bases; junction bases outside the gene matches: 1.

Only one count was recorded for this clone. Its ends do not fully match the called genes, so a read error is possible. The J gene is TRBJ1-1, the V gene TRBV10-3, with 7 bases matching TRBD1. CDR1 ENHRY and CDR2 SYGVKD come from the germline V gene. CDR3 size: 16 residues. CDR3 protein: CAISESRGRRDQEGFF. DNA for the CDR3: TGTGCCATCAGTGAGTCGAGGGGGCGCAGGGATCAAGAAGGTTTCTTT.

The J gene is TRBJ2-7, the V gene TRBV30; TRBD1 matches at 7 bases. This CDR3 has 14 amino acids. V was clipped by 2 bases and J by 1 base; unmatched bases: 5. Germline CDR1 reads GTSNPN; CDR2 reads SVGIG (reference sequence). The CDR3 is CAWSIGGLSYEQYF. The CDR3 DNA follows: TGTGCCTGGAGTATAGGGGGCCTTTCCTACGAGCAGTACTTC.

This chain joins TRBV19 and TRBJ1-2; maybe TRBD1 (6 bases). The V gene's germline CDR1 is LNHDA and CDR2 SQIVND (reference sequence). CDR3 length equals 14 residues. The ends were cut back, 7 bases at V and 5 bases at J, with 17 bases in the middle. CDR3 sequence (DNA): TGTGCCAGTATCCCGGGCGGGGGCCTTTATGGCTACACCTTC. It specifies CASIPGGGLYGYTF.

The V gene is TRBV4-3, the J gene TRBJ2-3; the match to TRBD1 covers 8 bases. V was pared by 4 bases and J by 1 base, with 10 bases of the junction left unmatched. The germline CDR1 and CDR2 sequences are LGHNA and YSLEER. This CDR3 has 17 amino acids. CDR3 amino acids: CASSPHLPGQGTDTQYF. The CDR3 DNA follows: TGCGCCAGCAGCCCGCACCTTCCGGGACAGGGCACAGATACGCAGTATTTT.

This clone was picked up a small number of times. This chain joins TRBV19 and TRBJ1-5; TRBD1 matches 12 bases. Per germline, CDR1 LNHDA and CDR2 SQIVND (reference sequence). V was clipped by 6 bases and J by 6 bases; unmatched bases: 6. The length of the CDR3 is 15 residues. Here the CDR3 DNA reads TGTGCCAGTAGCCAGGGACAGGGGGCTCGTCAGCCCCAGCATTTT. Its protein is CASSQGQGARQPQHF.